The 10 T cell receptor beta chains below all came from one sample that was sequenced in a study of T cell responses to AZD1222 COVID-19 vaccine. Method: immunoSEQ multiplex PCR; TCRdb's copy keeps in-frame clones and lacks some. The sample shows about 35,000 clones, 70% to 90% of them seen only once. The starting material was peripheral blood, obtained 28 days after the second AZD1222 dose. These TCRs come from an adult who received the AZD1222 COVID-19 vaccine.

The gene calls are TRBV30 and TRBJ1-1, with 7 positions matching TRBD1. Germline trimming cut 4 bases from V and 8 bases from J; bases unmatched to any gene: 13. Germline CDR1 is GTSNPN and CDR2 is SVGIG (reference sequence). This CDR3 has 14 amino acids. In DNA form, the CDR3 reads TGTGCCTGGAATAGGGGGCAGGGAGGCCCCGAAGCTTTCTTT. This gives the protein CAWNRGQGGPEAFF.

This chain uses TRBV13 with TRBJ2-3; 9 positions agree with TRBD2. CDR1 and CDR2 (germline): PRHDT, FYEKMQ (reference sequence). J lost 5 bases, V lost 1 base, and 4 bases had no gene match. The CDR3 is 15 amino acids. CDR3 bases: TGTGCCAGCAGCTTAGCGCTAGCGGGGAGAGATACGCAGTATTTT. Translation: CASSLALAGRDTQYF.

The chain joins TRBV5-4 to TRBJ1-4; the match to TRBD1 covers 7 bases. The germline V gene encodes CDR1 SGHNT and CDR2 YYREEE (reference sequence). This CDR3 is 16 amino acids long. With 4 bases clipped from V and 8 bases from J, the junction kept 14 bases outside the gene matches. The CDR3, as DNA: TGTGCCAGCAGCCTTCAACCGGGACAGCCAAGGGAAAAACTGTTTTTT. It yields the protein CASSLQPGQPREKLFF.

CDR3 in DNA: TGTGCCAGCAGCGCTCGAGGGACTAGCGGGACATCTGGGGCCAACGTCCTGACTTTC. It codes for CASSARGTSGTSGANVLTF. The chain couples TRBV9 to TRBJ2-6; 13 nucleotides match TRBD2. The junction had 7 bases not matched to a gene; V was cut back by 3 bases and J by 1 base. This CDR3 has 19 residues. Germline-derived CDR1 and CDR2 are SGDLS and YYNGEE.

The chain combines TRBV13 with TRBJ1-1; 11 bases map to TRBD1. The CDR3 runs 15 residues. CDR1 is PRHDT and CDR2 is FYEKMQ in the germline V gene (reference sequence). V was pared by 5 bases and J by 5 bases, with 7 bases of the junction left unmatched. The CDR3 DNA follows: TGTGCCAGCAGCCCAGGGACAGGGGGGAGGACTGAAGCTTTCTTT. Its translation: CASSPGTGGRTEAFF.

CDR3 residues: CASSLGDRGHYGYTF. The DNA of the CDR3 is TGTGCCAGCAGCTTAGGCGACAGGGGGCATTATGGCTACACCTTC. The rearrangement links TRBV7-9 to TRBJ1-2, with 10 bases matching TRBD1. The germline gives CDR1 SEHNR, CDR2 FQNEAQ (reference sequence). The CDR3 runs to 15 residues. The V segment lost 1 base and the J segment 5 bases; nucleotides outside the gene matches: 4.

The chain couples TRBV24-1 to TRBJ2-1; a possible D gene is TRBD2 (5 bases). This CDR3 has 13 residues. CDR1 is KGHDR and CDR2 is SFDVKD in the germline V gene. The germline V and J ends were trimmed by 5 bases and 7 bases, with 11 bases remaining between them. The CDR3 region is CATSVPPGNEQFF. DNA for the CDR3: TGTGCCACCAGTGTCCCACCGGGAAATGAGCAGTTCTTC.

The chain joins TRBV10-1 to TRBJ1-2, with D maybe TRBD1 (5 bases). CDR1 is WNHNN, CDR2 SYGVQD, per germline (reference sequence). The CDR3 totals 13 residues. V lost 4 bases, J lost 2 bases, and 8 bases lay in between. The CDR3 sequence is CASSGGLNYGYTF. The CDR3 DNA sequence: TGCGCCAGCAGTGGGGGCTTAAACTATGGCTACACCTTC.

The chain uses TRBV4-1 and TRBJ2-5; 7 nucleotides line up with TRBD1. J was trimmed by 3 bases and V by 1 base; bases with no gene match: 5. Germline-derived CDR1 and CDR2 are MGHRA and YSYEKL. There are 15 residues in the CDR3. The CDR3 DNA reads TGCGCCAGCAGCCAAGGATCCGGGACAGAAGAGACCCAGTACTTC. Protein: CASSQGSGTEETQYF.

This sequence joins TRBV2 and TRBJ2-2; 8 bases line up with TRBD1. Trimming removed 6 bases from V and 4 bases from J; junction bases left unmatched: 7. The germline V gene encodes CDR1 SNHLY and CDR2 FYNNEI. The CDR3 has 15 residues. As DNA, the CDR3 is TGTGCCAGCAGACCCGGGACAGGAGCCACCGGGGAGCTGTTTTTT. Translating gives CASRPGTGATGELFF.